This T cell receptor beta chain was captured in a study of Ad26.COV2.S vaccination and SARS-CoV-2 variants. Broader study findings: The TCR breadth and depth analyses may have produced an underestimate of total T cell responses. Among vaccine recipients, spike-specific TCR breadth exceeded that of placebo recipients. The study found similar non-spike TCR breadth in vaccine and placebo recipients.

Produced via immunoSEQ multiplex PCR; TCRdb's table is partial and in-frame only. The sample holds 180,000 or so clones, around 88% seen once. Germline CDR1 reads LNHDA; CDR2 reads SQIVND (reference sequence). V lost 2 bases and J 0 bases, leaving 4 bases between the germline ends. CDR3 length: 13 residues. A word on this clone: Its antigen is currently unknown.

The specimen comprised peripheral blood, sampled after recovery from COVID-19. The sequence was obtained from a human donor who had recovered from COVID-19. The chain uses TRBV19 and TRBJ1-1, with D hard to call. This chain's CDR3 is CASSIWVNTEAFF. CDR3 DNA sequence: TGTGCCAGTAGTATATGGGTGAACACTGAAGCTTTCTTT.